The sequence of this TCR beta chain was determined in a study of T cells in Graves' hyperthyroidism and ophthalmopathy. Many counts were recorded for this clonotype. This CDR3 has 14 residues. CDR1 is SGHDT and CDR2 is YYEEEE in the germline V gene. The V and J ends lost 0 bases and 11 bases, in that order; junction bases with no gene match: 8. TCR beta CDR3 regions were amplified from RNA transcripts. With the HTBI primer set, the TCR CDR3 went through a first round of RT-PCR. One entry per CDR3 protein results from TCRdb running MiXCR on the multiplex PCR reads. The table has hundreds of thousands of distinct CDR3 sequences, approximately 25% seen once.

This receptor was taken from a woman aged 40-49 years with Graves' ophthalmopathy. This sequence joins TRBV5-6 and TRBJ2-7; 10 nucleotides line up with TRBD2. The sample was blood. DNA for the CDR3: TGTGCCAGCAGCTTGGCTCCTAGCGGGAGTCTGGAGTACTTC. Translating gives CASSLAPSGSLEYF.